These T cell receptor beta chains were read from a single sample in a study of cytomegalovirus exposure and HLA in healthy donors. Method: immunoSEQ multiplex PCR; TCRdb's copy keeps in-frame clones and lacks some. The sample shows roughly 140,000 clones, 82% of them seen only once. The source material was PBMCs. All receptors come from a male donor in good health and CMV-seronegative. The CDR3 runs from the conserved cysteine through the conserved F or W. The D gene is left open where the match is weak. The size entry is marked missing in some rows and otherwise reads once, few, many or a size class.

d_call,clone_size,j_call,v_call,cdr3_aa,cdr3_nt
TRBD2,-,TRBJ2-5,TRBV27,CASSKAGAGETQYF,TGTGCCAGCAGTAAAGCGGGAGCGGGGGAGACCCAGTACTTC
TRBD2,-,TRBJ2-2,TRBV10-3,CAIRPGTSVAGELFF,TGTGCCATCAGACCCGGGACTAGCGTCGCCGGGGAGCTGTTTTTT
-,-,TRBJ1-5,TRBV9,CASSEGQNSNQPQHF,TGTGCCAGCAGCGAGGGGCAAAATAGCAATCAGCCCCAGCATTTT
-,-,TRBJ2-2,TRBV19,CASWGTGVGELFF,TGTGCCAGTTGGGGAACGGGGGTCGGGGAGCTGTTTTTT
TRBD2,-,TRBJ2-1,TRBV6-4,CASSHEAGGPKEQFF,TGTGCCAGCAGCCACGAAGCGGGAGGGCCGAAGGAGCAGTTCTTC
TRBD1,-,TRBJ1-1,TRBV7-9,CASSPDRGGVNTEAFF,TGTGCCAGCAGCCCAGACAGGGGAGGGGTGAACACTGAAGCTTTCTTT
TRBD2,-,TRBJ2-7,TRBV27,CASRGGSRYYEQYF,TGTGCCAGCCGAGGCGGGAGTAGATATTACGAGCAGTACTTC
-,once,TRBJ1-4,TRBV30,CAWSVVDTRVFF,TGTGCCTGGAGTGTGGTCGATACGAGAGTGTTTTTT
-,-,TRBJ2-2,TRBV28,CASYKAGAIAGELFF,TGTGCCAGCTATAAGGCAGGGGCGATCGCCGGGGAGCTGTTTTTT
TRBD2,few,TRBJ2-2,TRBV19,CASSPGLAGVGTGELFF,TGTGCCAGTAGCCCCGGACTAGCGGGAGTAGGTACCGGGGAGCTGTTTTTT